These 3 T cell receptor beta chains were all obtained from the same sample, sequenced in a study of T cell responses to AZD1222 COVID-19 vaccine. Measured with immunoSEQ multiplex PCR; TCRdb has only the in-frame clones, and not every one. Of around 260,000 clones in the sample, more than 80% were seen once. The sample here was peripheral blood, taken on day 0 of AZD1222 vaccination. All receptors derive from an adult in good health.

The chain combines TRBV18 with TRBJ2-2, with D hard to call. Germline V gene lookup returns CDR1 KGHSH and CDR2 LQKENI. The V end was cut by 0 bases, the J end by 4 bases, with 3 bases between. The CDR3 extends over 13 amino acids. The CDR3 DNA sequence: TGTGCCAGCTCACCACCTAGCACCGGGGAGCTGTTTTTT. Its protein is CASSPPSTGELFF. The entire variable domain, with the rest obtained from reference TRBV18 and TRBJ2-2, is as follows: NAGVMQNPRHLVRRRGQEARLRCSPMKGHSHVYWYRQLPEEGLKFMVYLQKENIIDESGMPKERFSAEFPKEGPSILRIQQVVRGDSAAYFCASSPPSTGELFFGEGSRLTVL.

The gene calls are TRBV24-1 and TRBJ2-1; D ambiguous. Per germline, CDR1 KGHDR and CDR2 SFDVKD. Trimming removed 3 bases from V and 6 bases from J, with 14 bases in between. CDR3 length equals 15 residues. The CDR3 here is CATSDPRKLSNEQFF. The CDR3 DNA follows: TGTGCCACCAGTGATCCGAGGAAGTTGAGCAATGAGCAGTTCTTC.

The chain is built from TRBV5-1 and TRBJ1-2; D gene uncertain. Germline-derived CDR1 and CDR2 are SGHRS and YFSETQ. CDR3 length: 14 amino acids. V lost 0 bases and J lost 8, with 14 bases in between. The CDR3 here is CASSLEAAAKGYTF. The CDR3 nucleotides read TGCGCCAGCAGCTTGGAGGCCGCCGCGAAGGGCTACACCTTC.